This TCR beta chain was retrieved from a study of blood T cells in healthy people across ages. Study outcomes and limitations: Higher diversity, along with more naive CD4+ cells, distinguished long-lived donors from aged donors.

This CDR3 is built from 15 residues. With 6 bases clipped from V and 2 bases from J, the junction kept 8 bases outside the gene matches. Alongside a J-beta primer mix, a sample-barcoded 5' primer served in a second PCR lasting 7 to 11 cycles. Every sample produced at least 2.5 million CDR3-containing paired-end reads. TCRdb re-analysed the 5' RACE reads in MiXCR, keeping a single row per CDR3 protein. The data hold 800,000 to 1,300,000 distinct CDR3 sequences, with almost 25% observed a single time. With regard to this clonotype: Its specificity is unknown.

Separately, the same data were catalogued under a study of T cells of mothers and their children. This second study says: The sample comes from nine or ten healthy Caucasian donors: mothers and children. Extraction yielded RNA that went, in full, into cDNA synthesis at roughly 1.5 ug per 15 ul.

The chain couples TRBV12-3 or TRBV12-4 to TRBJ1-2, with 8 bases lining up with TRBD1. Material: blood. The sequence was obtained from a girl aged 2 to 10 in good health. This CDR3 reads CASRPGQGGNYGYTF. The CDR3 DNA follows: TGTGCCAGCAGACCAGGACAGGGCGGCAACTATGGCTACACCTTC.